This T cell receptor (beta chain) derives from a study of CD8 T cells in ankylosing spondylitis. TCRdb processed the 5' RACE reads anew with MiXCR; each CDR3 protein has one entry. The sample includes approximately 350,000 distinct CDR3 sequences, roughly 14% of them seen just once. General study points: From matched ankylosing spondylitis synovial fluid, disease-linked clones were reportedly recovered at significantly enriched levels.

This clonotype showed up many times. What it binds is not known. The CDR3 sequence is 13 residues long. Trimming at V came to 6 bases and at J to 0 bases, leaving 1 base not matched to a gene. Germline V gene data show CDR1 as ENHRY and CDR2 as SYGVKD. This clonotype was obtained from a male donor with ankylosing spondylitis or in good health (not recorded which). V is TRBV10-3 and J is TRBJ1-1; 7 bases agree with TRBD1. Sequenced input: blood, either unsorted or a sorted T cell fraction (not recorded which). In DNA, the CDR3 is TGTGCCATCAGGGGACAGCTGAACACTGAAGCTTTCTTT. This gives the protein CAIRGQLNTEAFF.